This T cell receptor beta chain was recorded in a study of regulatory T cells in long-lasting Graves disease. The time point: newly diagnosed GD, antithyroid drugs for less than 3 months. PBMC-extracted RNA yielded the TCR library. iRepertoire HTBI primers and Arm-PCR of CDR3 regions built TCR beta libraries. From the multiplex PCR reads, TCRdb called clonotypes with MiXCR, one entry per CDR3 protein. The table records about 220,000 distinct CDR3 sequences, roughly 18% of them present only once. This clonotype has ten or more counts. Germline CDR1 MNHNS, CDR2 SASEGT. The ends lost 8 bases at V and 8 bases at J; junction bases unmatched: 7. CDR3 length: 14 amino acids. The same specimen was also included in a second study, on T cells in Graves' hyperthyroidism and ophthalmopathy.

J is TRBJ2-1 and V is TRBV6-1; TRBD2 aligns across 12 bases. The material was peripheral blood mononuclear cells (PBMCs), obtained at new diagnosis, from a patient treated with antithyroid drugs. The TCR originated in a woman aged 25 to 45 with Graves disease. CDR3 DNA sequence: TGTGCCAGCTTCCTAGCGGGGGGGCCGCATGAGCAGTTCTTC. It is translated as CASFLAGGPHEQFF.